This T cell receptor beta chain is from a study of cytomegalovirus exposure and HLA in healthy donors. With 60 Vbeta and 13 Jbeta primers, the PCR was carried out. Original processing methods: Later, some 75 million unique TCR beta chains were counted in an analysis, and 8.5 million to 13 million of them were shared. Clones were sequenced by immunoSEQ multiplex PCR, and TCRdb holds only the in-frame ones, with some missing. V and J calls and clone size are as listed in that table; D and trimming were resolved from the DNA. In the table there are 150,000 to 200,000 clones, 82% of which are singletons. The sample holds one count of this clone. The receptor was isolated from a male donor in good health and CMV-seronegative. The material sequenced was PBMCs.

In DNA, the CDR3 is TGTGCCTGGAGTCGGACAGGGCTTACCTACGAGCAGTACTTC. Translation gives CAWSRTGLTYEQYF. The chain couples TRBV30 to TRBJ2-7; 8 bases are a match to TRBD1. V shed 2 bases, J shed 2 bases, and the junction held 5 bases outside the gene matches. Germline V gene data show CDR1 as GTSNPN and CDR2 as SVGIG (reference sequence). CDR3 length equals 14 residues.